Listed below are T cell receptor beta chains from one sample, sequenced in a study of blood T cell repertoires in COVID-19. Using immunoSEQ multiplex PCR, the repertoire was profiled, and TCRdb retains in-frame clones only, with some absent. Of about 87,000 clones listed, approximately 83% are singletons. The specimen sequenced was peripheral blood. The source is a woman in her sixties or seventies with acute or convalescent COVID-19. The CDR3 runs from the conserved cysteine through the conserved F or W. The D gene is left open where the match is weak. Some rows mark clone size as missing; the rest say once, few, many or name a class of expanded clone.

j_gene: TRBJ2-3
v_gene: TRBV20-1
d_gene: -
abundance: once
len: 11
CDR3aa: CSASSTDTQYF
CDR3nt: TGCAGTGCATCTAGCACAGATACGCAGTATTTT

j_gene: TRBJ1-1
v_gene: TRBV3-1/TRBV3-2
d_gene: TRBD1
abundance: -
len: 14
CDR3aa: CASSQAGQGPEAFF
CDR3nt: TGTGCCAGCAGCCAAGCGGGACAGGGACCCGAAGCTTTCTTT

j_gene: TRBJ2-2
v_gene: TRBV6-6
d_gene: -
abundance: -
len: 15
CDR3aa: CASSLGTTNTGELFF
CDR3nt: TGTGCCAGCAGCCTAGGGACAACGAACACCGGGGAGCTGTTTTTT

j_gene: TRBJ2-5
v_gene: TRBV18
d_gene: -
abundance: -
len: 13
CDR3aa: CASSIQKKETQYF
CDR3nt: TGTGCCAGCTCTATACAGAAGAAGGAGACCCAGTACTTC

j_gene: TRBJ1-1
v_gene: TRBV6-5
d_gene: -
abundance: -
len: 13
CDR3aa: CASRDSVNTEAFF
CDR3nt: TGTGCCAGCAGGGACAGTGTGAACACTGAAGCTTTCTTT

j_gene: TRBJ2-3
v_gene: TRBV6-6
d_gene: -
abundance: -
len: 13
CDR3aa: CASSYRGADTQYF
CDR3nt: TGTGCCAGCAGTTACCGGGGTGCAGATACGCAGTATTTT

j_gene: TRBJ1-1
v_gene: TRBV7-9
d_gene: TRBD1
abundance: -
len: 16
CDR3aa: CASSLDSRGPSAEAFF
CDR3nt: TGTGCCAGCAGCTTAGATTCGAGGGGGCCCAGTGCTGAAGCTTTCTTT

j_gene: TRBJ1-1
v_gene: TRBV18
d_gene: -
abundance: -
len: 14
CDR3aa: CASSTGGFDTEAFF
CDR3nt: TGTGCCAGCTCCACCGGGGGATTTGACACTGAAGCTTTCTTT

j_gene: TRBJ2-3
v_gene: TRBV9
d_gene: TRBD2
abundance: few
len: 16
CDR3aa: CASSPFSGGAVDTQYF
CDR3nt: TGTGCCAGCAGCCCCTTTAGCGGGGGGGCAGTAGATACGCAGTATTTT

j_gene: TRBJ2-7
v_gene: TRBV2
d_gene: -
abundance: -
len: 14
CDR3aa: CASSTPLDNYEQYF
CDR3nt: TGTGCCAGCAGTACCCCCCTGGACAACTACGAGCAGTACTTC

j_gene: TRBJ2-2
v_gene: TRBV5-1
d_gene: TRBD2
abundance: -
len: 14
CDR3aa: CASSSSGNTGELFF
CDR3nt: TGCGCCAGCAGCTCTAGCGGGAACACCGGGGAGCTGTTTTTT

j_gene: TRBJ2-3
v_gene: TRBV12-5
d_gene: -
abundance: -
len: 13
CDR3aa: CASGLGTLARVYF
CDR3nt: TGTGCTAGTGGTTTGGGGACGCTAGCGAGGGTATATTTT

j_gene: TRBJ1-5
v_gene: TRBV25-1
d_gene: TRBD1
abundance: -
len: 15
CDR3aa: CASSALDRDDQPQHF
CDR3nt: TGTGCCAGCAGTGCCCTGGACAGGGACGATCAGCCCCAGCATTTT

j_gene: TRBJ1-2
v_gene: TRBV4-1
d_gene: -
abundance: -
len: 15
CDR3aa: CASSHPGRGPQGYTF
CDR3nt: TGCGCCAGCAGCCACCCCGGGAGGGGCCCTCAAGGCTACACCTTC

j_gene: TRBJ1-1
v_gene: TRBV18
d_gene: -
abundance: -
len: 16
CDR3aa: CASSLDSGLGNTEAFF
CDR3nt: TGTGCCAGCTCACTGGATTCAGGGCTAGGAAACACTGAAGCTTTCTTT

j_gene: TRBJ2-7
v_gene: TRBV4-2
d_gene: -
abundance: -
len: 15
CDR3aa: CASSQGETENYEQYF
CDR3nt: TGTGCCAGCAGCCAAGGAGAAACGGAGAACTACGAGCAGTACTTC

j_gene: TRBJ1-6
v_gene: TRBV5-6
d_gene: -
abundance: once
len: 16
CDR3aa: CASSSGPSSYNSPLHF
CDR3nt: TGTGCCAGCAGCTCTGGCCCAAGCTCCTATAATTCACCCCTCCACTTT

j_gene: TRBJ2-1
v_gene: TRBV24-1
d_gene: TRBD1
abundance: -
len: 15
CDR3aa: CATSDQGAAYNEQFF
CDR3nt: TGTGCCACCAGTGACCAGGGGGCGGCCTACAATGAGCAGTTCTTC

j_gene: TRBJ1-2
v_gene: TRBV10-2
d_gene: -
abundance: once
len: 13
CDR3aa: CASSSNPNYGYTF
CDR3nt: TGCGCCAGCAGCAGTAATCCCAACTATGGCTACACCTTC

j_gene: TRBJ1-1
v_gene: TRBV14
d_gene: -
abundance: -
len: 14
CDR3aa: CASSRGLLNTEAFF
CDR3nt: TGTGCCAGCAGCCGCGGACTTCTGAACACTGAAGCTTTCTTT

j_gene: TRBJ1-2
v_gene: TRBV14
d_gene: -
abundance: -
len: 12
CDR3aa: CASSLLNYGYTF
CDR3nt: TGTGCCAGCAGCCTCTTAAACTATGGCTACACCTTC

j_gene: TRBJ1-2
v_gene: TRBV19
d_gene: -
abundance: -
len: 13
CDR3aa: CASSIGQGFGYTF
CDR3nt: TGTGCCAGTAGTATAGGCCAGGGGTTCGGCTACACCTTC

j_gene: TRBJ1-5
v_gene: TRBV5-8
d_gene: TRBD1
abundance: -
len: 16
CDR3aa: CASFRGGTGGHQPQHF
CDR3nt: TGTGCCAGCTTTCGAGGCGGGACAGGGGGTCATCAGCCCCAGCATTTT

j_gene: TRBJ2-5
v_gene: TRBV11-3
d_gene: -
abundance: few
len: 15
CDR3aa: CASSWDTLGGETQYF
CDR3nt: TGTGCCAGCAGCTGGGATACCTTAGGGGGAGAGACCCAGTACTTC

j_gene: TRBJ1-4
v_gene: TRBV5-6
d_gene: -
abundance: -
len: 15
CDR3aa: CASSSTALGNEKLFF
CDR3nt: TGTGCCAGCAGCTCAACAGCTTTGGGTAATGAAAAACTGTTTTTT

j_gene: TRBJ1-4
v_gene: TRBV30
d_gene: TRBD1
abundance: -
len: 13
CDR3aa: CAWTLDRGRELFF
CDR3nt: TGTGCCTGGACCTTGGACAGGGGGCGGGAACTGTTTTTT

j_gene: TRBJ1-1
v_gene: TRBV5-1
d_gene: -
abundance: few
len: 15
CDR3aa: CASSLTAVMNTEAFF
CDR3nt: TGCGCCAGCAGCTTGACAGCGGTTATGAACACTGAAGCTTTCTTT

j_gene: TRBJ1-3
v_gene: TRBV25-1
d_gene: -
abundance: -
len: 15
CDR3aa: CASSEVGTGGNTIYF
CDR3nt: TGTGCCAGCAGTGAAGTGGGAACAGGCGGAAACACCATATATTTT

j_gene: TRBJ1-2
v_gene: TRBV12-3/TRBV12-4
d_gene: -
abundance: -
len: 13
CDR3aa: CASSLKAGYGYTF
CDR3nt: TGTGCCAGCAGTTTAAAGGCAGGGTATGGCTACACCTTC

j_gene: TRBJ1-1
v_gene: TRBV18
d_gene: TRBD1
abundance: -
len: 14
CDR3aa: CASSPGQGVAEAFF
CDR3nt: TGTGCCAGCTCACCTGGACAGGGGGTTGCTGAAGCTTTCTTT

j_gene: TRBJ2-7
v_gene: TRBV30
d_gene: -
abundance: -
len: 15
CDR3aa: CAWSKVTGGTYEQYF
CDR3nt: TGTGCCTGGAGTAAAGTGACAGGAGGTACCTACGAGCAGTACTTC

j_gene: TRBJ2-7
v_gene: TRBV6-5
d_gene: -
abundance: -
len: 13
CDR3aa: CASSFDRLYEQYF
CDR3nt: TGTGCCAGCAGCTTCGACAGACTCTACGAGCAGTACTTC

j_gene: TRBJ2-5
v_gene: TRBV30
d_gene: TRBD2
abundance: -
len: 15
CDR3aa: CAWSEGTSGRETQYF
CDR3nt: TGTGCCTGGAGTGAAGGGACTAGCGGGAGGGAGACCCAGTACTTC

j_gene: TRBJ2-5
v_gene: TRBV15
d_gene: -
abundance: few
len: 13
CDR3aa: CATSRDSQETQYF
CDR3nt: TGTGCCACCAGCAGAGACAGCCAAGAGACCCAGTACTTC

j_gene: TRBJ1-2
v_gene: TRBV5-1
d_gene: TRBD1
abundance: -
len: 14
CDR3aa: CASSSSGTGYGYTF
CDR3nt: TGCGCCAGCAGCTCTTCTGGGACAGGTTACGGCTACACCTTC

j_gene: TRBJ1-5
v_gene: TRBV11-2
d_gene: -
abundance: -
len: 16
CDR3aa: CASSPGKIGSNQPQHF
CDR3nt: TGTGCCAGCAGCCCAGGCAAAATTGGGAGCAATCAGCCCCAGCATTTT

j_gene: TRBJ2-7
v_gene: TRBV28
d_gene: -
abundance: -
len: 16
CDR3aa: CASSGQSGRHSYEQYF
CDR3nt: TGTGCCAGCAGTGGTCAAAGTGGGAGACACTCCTACGAGCAGTACTTC

j_gene: TRBJ2-5
v_gene: TRBV19
d_gene: TRBD1
abundance: -
len: 15
CDR3aa: CASSRTGGGQETQYF
CDR3nt: TGTGCCAGTAGTCGGACAGGGGGAGGCCAAGAGACCCAGTACTTC

j_gene: TRBJ2-1
v_gene: TRBV12-3/TRBV12-4
d_gene: -
abundance: once
len: 13
CDR3aa: CASRGAMYNEQFF
CDR3nt: TGTGCCAGCAGGGGGGCCATGTACAATGAGCAGTTCTTC

j_gene: TRBJ1-1
v_gene: TRBV18
d_gene: TRBD1
abundance: -
len: 15
CDR3aa: CASSPLLDRSTEAFF
CDR3nt: TGTGCCAGCTCACCACTACTGGACAGGTCCACTGAAGCTTTCTTT

j_gene: TRBJ1-3
v_gene: TRBV4-1
d_gene: TRBD1
abundance: -
len: 14
CDR3aa: CASSQGQGGNTIYF
CDR3nt: TGCGCCAGCAGCCAAGGACAGGGTGGAAACACCATATATTTT

j_gene: TRBJ1-1
v_gene: TRBV18
d_gene: TRBD1
abundance: -
len: 17
CDR3aa: CASSPRALGQGNTEAFF
CDR3nt: TGTGCCAGCTCACCTCGGGCCTTGGGACAGGGGAACACTGAAGCTTTCTTT

j_gene: TRBJ1-2
v_gene: TRBV3-1/TRBV3-2
d_gene: -
abundance: -
len: 14
CDR3aa: CASSPLTGGYGYTF
CDR3nt: TGTGCCAGCAGCCCTTTGACGGGGGGCTATGGCTACACCTTC

j_gene: TRBJ2-3
v_gene: TRBV5-1
d_gene: TRBD2
abundance: -
len: 19
CDR3aa: CASSHPASGGTSSTDTQYF
CDR3nt: TGCGCCAGCAGCCATCCCGCTAGCGGGGGGACTTCTAGCACAGATACGCAGTATTTT

j_gene: TRBJ1-1
v_gene: TRBV7-9
d_gene: -
abundance: -
len: 16
CDR3aa: CAGSRGRILMNTEAFF
CDR3nt: TGTGCCGGATCGAGAGGCAGAATTTTAATGAACACTGAAGCTTTCTTT

j_gene: TRBJ2-7
v_gene: TRBV28
d_gene: -
abundance: once
len: 11
CDR3aa: CASSSQYEQYF
CDR3nt: TGTGCCAGCAGTTCCCAATACGAGCAGTACTTC

j_gene: TRBJ1-5
v_gene: TRBV2
d_gene: TRBD1
abundance: -
len: 14
CDR3aa: CASSEGQNNQPQHF
CDR3nt: TGTGCCAGCAGTGAGGGACAGAACAATCAGCCCCAGCATTTT

j_gene: TRBJ1-2
v_gene: TRBV27
d_gene: -
abundance: -
len: 13
CDR3aa: CASSSSQFYGYTF
CDR3nt: TGTGCCAGCAGTTCTTCCCAGTTCTATGGCTACACCTTC

j_gene: TRBJ1-2
v_gene: TRBV10-3
d_gene: -
abundance: -
len: 13
CDR3aa: CAIRETGNYGYTF
CDR3nt: TGTGCCATCAGGGAGACAGGAAACTATGGCTACACCTTC

j_gene: TRBJ1-5
v_gene: TRBV20-1
d_gene: TRBD1
abundance: -
len: 15
CDR3aa: CSASSGTGGMQPQHF
CDR3nt: TGCAGTGCTAGTTCCGGGACAGGGGGGATGCAGCCCCAGCATTTT

j_gene: TRBJ1-5
v_gene: TRBV7-6
d_gene: -
abundance: -
len: 16
CDR3aa: CASSPTGGAGLGPQHF
CDR3nt: TGTGCCAGCAGCCCCACGGGGGGTGCAGGGCTGGGCCCCCAGCATTTT

j_gene: TRBJ1-2
v_gene: TRBV7-9
d_gene: TRBD1
abundance: -
len: 15
CDR3aa: CASSSGTGYNYGYTF
CDR3nt: TGTGCCAGCAGCTCAGGGACAGGGTACAACTATGGCTACACCTTC